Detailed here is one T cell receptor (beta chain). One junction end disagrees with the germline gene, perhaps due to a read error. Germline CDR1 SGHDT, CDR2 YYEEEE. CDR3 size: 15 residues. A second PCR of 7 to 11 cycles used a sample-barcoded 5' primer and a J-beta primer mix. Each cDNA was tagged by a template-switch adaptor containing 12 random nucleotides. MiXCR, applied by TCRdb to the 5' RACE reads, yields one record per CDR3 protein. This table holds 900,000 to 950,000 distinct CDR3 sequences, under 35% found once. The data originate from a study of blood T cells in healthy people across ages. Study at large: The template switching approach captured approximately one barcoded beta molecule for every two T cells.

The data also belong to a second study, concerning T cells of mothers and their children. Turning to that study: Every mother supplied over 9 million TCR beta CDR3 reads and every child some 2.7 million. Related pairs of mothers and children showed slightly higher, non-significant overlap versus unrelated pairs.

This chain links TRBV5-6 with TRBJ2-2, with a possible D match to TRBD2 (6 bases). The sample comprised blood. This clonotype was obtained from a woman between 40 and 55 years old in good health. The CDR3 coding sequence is TGTGCCAACAGCTCGGAGGGACTGGGAACCGGGGAGCTGTTTTTT. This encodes CANSSEGLGTGELFF.